These 22 T cell receptor beta chains share one sample of origin, sequenced in a study of CD8+CD57+ T cells in acquired aplastic anemia. Profiling that covered TCR beta VDJ and CDR3 relied on genomic DNA as its template. A single record per CDR3 protein comes from TCRdb applying MiXCR to the reads. The table records about 170,000 distinct CDR3 sequences, approximately 44% of them present only once. Sample: sorted CD4+, CD8+, or CD8+CD57+ T cells (not recorded which) from PBMCs. The receptors originated from a human donor in good health.

This clonotype was seen a handful of times. This chain joins TRBV24-1 and TRBJ2-3; D ambiguous. The CDR3 consists of 15 residues. Germline CDR1 KGHDR, CDR2 SFDVKD. Trimming removed 2 bases from V and 0 bases from J, with 8 bases in between. DNA of the CDR3: TGTGCCACCAGTGATTCCCTCCGGAGCACAGATACGCAGTATTTT. Its protein is CATSDSLRSTDTQYF.

The V call is TRBV7-9, the J call TRBJ1-6; D gene ambiguous. V was trimmed by 1 base and J by 3 bases, leaving 4 bases between them. CDR1 and CDR2 (germline): SEHNR, FQNEAQ (reference sequence). The CDR3 consists of 14 residues. The CDR3 bases are TGTGCCAGCAGCTTAGTAGGCTATAATTCACCCCTCCACTTT. Amino acids: CASSLVGYNSPLHF.

This clonotype was seen repeatedly, ten times or more. The chain combines TRBV7-2 with TRBJ2-1; D perhaps matches TRBD2 (5 bases). Germline CDR1 SGHTA, CDR2 FQGNSA. V gave up 0 bases and J gave up 3 bases, with 9 bases separating them. The CDR3 spans 15 residues. The CDR3 nucleotides read TGTGCCAGCAGCTTAGCCAGCGGAATCTACAATGAGCAGTTCTTC. Translation gives CASSLASGIYNEQFF. Full variable domain (remainder filled in from reference TRBV7-2 and TRBJ2-1): GAGVSQSPSNKVTEKGKDVELRCDPISGHTALYWYRQSLGQGLEFLIYFQGNSAPDKSGLPSDRFSAERTGGSVSTLTIQRTQQEDSAVYLCASSLASGIYNEQFFGPGTRLTVL.

This clonotype was recorded many times. The chain combines TRBV20-1 with TRBJ1-5; tentative D call: TRBD1 (6 bases). Deletions cut 0 bases from V and 9 bases from J, with 12 bases between. The CDR3 spans 13 residues. Germline CDR1 DFQATT, CDR2 SNEGSKA (reference sequence). Written as DNA, the CDR3 is TGCAGTGCTAGAGATCCGGGGGGCCGGCCCCAGCATTTT. As protein: CSARDPGGRPQHF.

In its sample, this clonotype was seen many times. The chain has TRBV14 and TRBJ1-1, with no clear D. The CDR3 runs to 15 residues. V was shortened by 3 bases and J by 4 bases, with 15 bases between the two germline ends. Germline CDR1 is SGHDN and CDR2 is FVKESK. The CDR3 reads CASSHTLTRPTEAFF. The CDR3 bases are TGTGCCAGCAGCCATACCCTTACGAGGCCCACTGAAGCTTTCTTT.

The chain couples TRBV20-1 to TRBJ2-7; D ambiguous. The CDR3 length is 16 residues. Germline V gene sequence: CDR1 DFQATT, CDR2 SNEGSKA (reference sequence). The V end lost 0 bases, the J end lost 3 bases, and 18 bases lay between the germline ends. For the CDR3, the DNA is TGCAGTGCTAGAGATTTGGAGCTGGTTTCCAGCTACGAGCAGTACTTC. It yields the protein CSARDLELVSSYEQYF.

This clonotype appeared many times. The rearrangement uses TRBV5-1 and TRBJ2-7; D unclear. Germline V gives CDR1 SGHRS, CDR2 YFSETQ. Trimming removed 0 bases at V and 6 bases at J, with 16 bases between. The CDR3 runs to 15 residues. The CDR3 is CASSLAGWLSGEQYF. In DNA form, the CDR3 reads TGCGCCAGCAGCTTGGCCGGGTGGCTTAGTGGCGAGCAGTACTTC.

The chain combines TRBV19 with TRBJ2-7; D uncertain. CDR3 length equals 13 residues. V gave up 4 bases and J gave up 7 bases, with 14 bases separating them. The germline V gene encodes CDR1 LNHDA and CDR2 SQIVND (reference sequence). Here the CDR3 reads CASSTQERREQYF. The CDR3 DNA reads TGTGCCAGTAGTACACAAGAACGACGGGAGCAGTACTTC.

This clonotype occurred once. The CDR3 sequence is CASTRDKNEKNIQYF. CDR3 nucleotide sequence: TGTGCCAGCACCCGGGACAAGAATGAAAAAAACATTCAGTACTTC. The chain couples TRBV2 to TRBJ2-4, with D possibly TRBD1 on 6 matching bases. Germline V gene lookup returns CDR1 SNHLY and CDR2 FYNNEI. The CDR3 sequence is 15 residues long. Between the trimmed V and J ends, which lost 7 bases and 4 bases, there was a span of 17 bases.

The chain is built from TRBV12-3 or TRBV12-4 and TRBJ2-2, with 7 bases lining up with TRBD1. V lost 4 bases and J lost 5; bases outside the gene matches: 7. This CDR3 is built from 15 residues. The DNA for the CDR3 is TGTGCCAGCAGTTCCAGGGGGTTGTTAACCGGGGAGCTGTTTTTT. Translated: CASSSRGLLTGELFF.

The rearrangement uses TRBV10-1 and TRBJ1-6; TRBD1 aligns across 12 bases. Trimming cost V 4 bases and J 6 bases; bases outside gene matches: 13. CDR1 is WNHNN, CDR2 SYGVQD, per germline (reference sequence). The CDR3 spans 19 residues. The CDR3 region is CASSAGGTGGARANSPLHF. The CDR3 bases are TGCGCCAGCAGTGCCGGAGGGACAGGGGGCGCGAGAGCTAATTCACCCCTCCACTTT.

This clonotype was found many times. The chain has TRBV24-1 and TRBJ2-2; 10 nucleotides agree with TRBD2. The CDR3 runs 17 residues. CDR1 and CDR2 from the germline V gene are KGHDR and SFDVKD. V lost 4 bases to trimming and J lost 3 bases; unmatched junction nucleotides: 7. The CDR3 here is CATSEPSGSKDTGELFF. CDR3 coding DNA: TGTGCCACCAGTGAACCTAGCGGGAGTAAGGACACCGGGGAGCTGTTTTTT.

In the case of this clonotype: Since a much larger clone is just one base distant, this may be a read error. The gene calls are TRBV20-1 and TRBJ1-3; 8 nucleotides line up with TRBD1. Trimming took 0 bases from V and 4 from J; bases not matched to a gene: 5. The CDR3 spans 15 residues. The germline gives CDR1 DFQATT, CDR2 SNEGSKA (reference sequence). CDR3 bases: TGCAGTGCTAGAGAGGGACAGGAGGCCGGAAACACCATATATTTT. Protein product: CSAREGQEAGNTIYF.

V gene TRBV10-3 combines with J gene TRBJ2-5; D is uncertain. Trimming shortened V by 0 bases and J by 3 bases, and 8 bases separated the two germline ends. The germline CDR1 and CDR2 sequences are ENHRY and SYGVKD. The CDR3 is 14 residues long. The CDR3 loop is CAISESKGKETQYF. CDR3 in DNA: TGTGCCATCAGTGAGTCGAAGGGTAAAGAGACCCAGTACTTC.

This chain uses TRBV20-1 with TRBJ2-6; D uncertain. With 6 bases removed from V and 3 bases from J, the gap between germline ends came to 15 bases. Germline V gene sequence: CDR1 DFQATT, CDR2 SNEGSKA (reference sequence). The CDR3 has 15 amino acids. CDR3 sequence (DNA): TGCAGTGCCAGGTCGCAGGCGGTTGGGGCCAACGTCCTGACTTTC. It yields the protein CSARSQAVGANVLTF.

The chain links TRBV29-1 to TRBJ2-2; tentatively, D is TRBD1 (6 bases). Germline values: CDR1 SQVTM, CDR2 ANQGSEA. The CDR3 spans 15 residues. Trimming stripped 4 bases from V and 0 bases from J, with 12 bases between. The CDR3, as DNA: TGCAGCGTTGCCCCGGGACACTCGAACACCGGGGAGCTGTTTTTT. This translates into CSVAPGHSNTGELFF.

This clonotype occurred many times. The rearrangement links TRBV4-3 to TRBJ2-5; 7 bases are a match to TRBD2. Germline V gene sequence: CDR1 LGHNA, CDR2 YSLEER. The CDR3 length is 14 residues. V shed 4 bases, J shed 2 bases, and the junction held 4 bases outside the gene matches. The CDR3 reads CASSRTSNQETQYF. CDR3 in DNA: TGCGCCAGCAGCCGGACTAGTAATCAAGAGACCCAGTACTTC.

V usage is TRBV20-1 and J usage is TRBJ1-2; D is perhaps TRBD1 (5 bases). Germline V gene lookup returns CDR1 DFQATT and CDR2 SNEGSKA (reference sequence). The ends were cut back, 0 bases at V and 8 bases at J, with 13 bases in the middle. This CDR3 region has 13 residues. The CDR3 DNA follows: TGCAGTGCTAGAGATCCAGGGAGCCTAGGCTACACCTTC. Translating gives CSARDPGSLGYTF.

At least ten counts were recorded for this clonotype. J is TRBJ1-2 and V is TRBV7-9; D is possibly TRBD1 (5 bases). CDR3 length: 13 amino acids. CDR1 and CDR2 (germline): SEHNR, FQNEAQ (reference sequence). V shed 5 bases and J shed 8 bases, with 15 bases lying between them. CDR3 DNA sequence: TGTGCCAGCAGCCGACCCACAGGTCTCGGCTACACCTTC. Translation gives CASSRPTGLGYTF.

CDR3 DNA sequence: TGTGCCAGCAGTCAATCTAGCGGGGTAGGCGAGCAGTACTTC. This gives the protein CASSQSSGVGEQYF. This chain uses TRBV2 with TRBJ2-7; 9 bases line up with TRBD2. V lost 5 bases, J lost 6 bases, and 8 bases stayed unmatched. The V gene's germline CDR1 is SNHLY and CDR2 FYNNEI. The CDR3 contains 14 residues.

This clonotype was found a few times. The V and J genes are TRBV12-5 and TRBJ2-6; the D gene could be TRBD1 or TRBD2 (6 bases each). The CDR3 runs to 18 residues. The V end lost 7 bases, the J end lost 0 bases, and 19 bases lay between the germline ends. Germline CDR1 and CDR2: LGHNT and FRNRAP. This chain's CDR3 is CASAGGQGSTSGANVLTF. CDR3 nucleotides: TGTGCTAGTGCTGGGGGGCAGGGAAGTACCTCTGGGGCCAACGTCCTGACTTTC.

This clonotype was counted at least ten times. The CDR3 DNA follows: TGCGCCAGCAGCTTGAGGCAGGGCTCCTACGAGCAGTACTTC. Encoded protein: CASSLRQGSYEQYF. The chain employs TRBV5-1 and TRBJ2-7, with a tentative D call TRBD1 (5 bases). The length of the CDR3 is 14 residues. With 1 base removed from V and 0 bases from J, the gap between germline ends came to 8 bases. The germline V gene has CDR1 SGHRS and CDR2 YFSETQ.